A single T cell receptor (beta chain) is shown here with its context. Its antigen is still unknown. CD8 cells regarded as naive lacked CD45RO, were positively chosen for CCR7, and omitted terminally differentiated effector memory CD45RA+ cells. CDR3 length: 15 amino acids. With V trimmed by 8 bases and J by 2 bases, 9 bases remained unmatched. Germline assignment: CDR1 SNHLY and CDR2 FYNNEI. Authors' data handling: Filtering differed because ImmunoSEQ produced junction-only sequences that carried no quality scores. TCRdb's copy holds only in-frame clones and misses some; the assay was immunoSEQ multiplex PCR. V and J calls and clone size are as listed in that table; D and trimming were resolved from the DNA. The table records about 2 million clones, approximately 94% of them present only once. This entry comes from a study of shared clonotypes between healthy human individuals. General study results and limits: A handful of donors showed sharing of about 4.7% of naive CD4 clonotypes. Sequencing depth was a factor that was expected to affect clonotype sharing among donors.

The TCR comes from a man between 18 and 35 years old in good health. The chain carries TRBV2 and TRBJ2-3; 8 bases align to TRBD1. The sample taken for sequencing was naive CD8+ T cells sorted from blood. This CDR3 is CASRAGGLLTDTQYF. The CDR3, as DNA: TGTGCCAGCCGGGCAGGGGGCCTTCTCACAGATACGCAGTATTTT. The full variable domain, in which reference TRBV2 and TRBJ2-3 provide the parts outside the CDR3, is EPEVTQTPSHQVTQMGQEVILRCVPISNHLYFYWYRQILGQKVEFLVSFYNNEISEKSEIFDDQFSVERPDGSNFTLKIRSTKLEDSAMYFCASRAGGLLTDTQYFGPGTRLTVL.